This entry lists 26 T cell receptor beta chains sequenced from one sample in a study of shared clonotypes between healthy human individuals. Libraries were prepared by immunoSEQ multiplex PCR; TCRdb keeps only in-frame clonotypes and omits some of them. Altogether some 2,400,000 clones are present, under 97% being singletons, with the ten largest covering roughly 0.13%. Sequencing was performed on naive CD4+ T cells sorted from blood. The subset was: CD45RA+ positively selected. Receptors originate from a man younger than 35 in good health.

The CDR3 loop reads CASSVGPGVEETQYF. CDR3 in DNA: TGCGCCAGCAGCGTCGGGCCAGGGGTTGAAGAGACCCAGTACTTC. V and J are TRBV5-1 and TRBJ2-5; D perhaps matches TRBD1 (6 bases). Germline-derived CDR1 and CDR2 are SGHRS and YFSETQ. CDR3 size: 15 residues. Trimming shortened V by 4 bases and J by 3 bases, and 16 bases separated the two germline ends.

CDR3 amino acids: CASSRGTAVDSYNSPLHF. For the CDR3, the DNA is TGCGCCAGCAGTCGCGGGACTGCGGTGGACTCCTATAATTCACCCCTCCACTTT. The rearrangement uses TRBV5-1 and TRBJ1-6; D is possibly TRBD1 (5 bases). Germline V CDR1 and CDR2: SGHRS, YFSETQ. Trimming removed 5 bases at V and 0 bases at J, with 18 bases between. There are 18 residues in the CDR3. Full variable domain (missing parts from reference TRBV5-1 and TRBJ1-6): KAGVTQTPRYLIKTRGQQVTLSCSPISGHRSVSWYQQTPGQGLQFLFEYFSETQRNKGNFPGRFSGRQFSNSRSEMNVSTLELGDSALYLCASSRGTAVDSYNSPLHFGNGTRLTVT.

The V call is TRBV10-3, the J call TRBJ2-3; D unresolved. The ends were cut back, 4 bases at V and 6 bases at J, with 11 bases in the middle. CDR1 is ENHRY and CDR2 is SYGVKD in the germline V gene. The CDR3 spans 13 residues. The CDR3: CAISAFRADTQYF. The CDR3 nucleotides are TGTGCCATCAGTGCCTTTAGGGCCGATACGCAGTATTTT.

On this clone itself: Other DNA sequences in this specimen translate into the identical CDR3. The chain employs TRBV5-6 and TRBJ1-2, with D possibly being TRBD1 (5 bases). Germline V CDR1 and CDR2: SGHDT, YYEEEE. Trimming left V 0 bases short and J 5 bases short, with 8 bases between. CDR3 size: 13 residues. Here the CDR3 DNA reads TGTGCCAGCAGCTTGGTTGGGGGTTATGGCTACACCTTC. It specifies CASSLVGGYGYTF.

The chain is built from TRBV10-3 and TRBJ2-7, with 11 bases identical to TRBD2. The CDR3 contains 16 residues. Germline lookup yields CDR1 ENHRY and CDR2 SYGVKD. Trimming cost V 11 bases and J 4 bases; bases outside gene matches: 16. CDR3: CAVGPGTSGQGYEQYF. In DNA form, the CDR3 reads TGTGCCGTTGGGCCCGGGACTAGCGGCCAGGGGTACGAGCAGTACTTC.

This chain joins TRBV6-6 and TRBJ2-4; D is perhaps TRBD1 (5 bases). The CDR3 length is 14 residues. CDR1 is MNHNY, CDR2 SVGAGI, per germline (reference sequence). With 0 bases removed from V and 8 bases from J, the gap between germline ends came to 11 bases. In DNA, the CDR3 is TGTGCCAGCAGTTACTCATTCCCCAGGGACATTCAGTACTTC. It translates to CASSYSFPRDIQYF.

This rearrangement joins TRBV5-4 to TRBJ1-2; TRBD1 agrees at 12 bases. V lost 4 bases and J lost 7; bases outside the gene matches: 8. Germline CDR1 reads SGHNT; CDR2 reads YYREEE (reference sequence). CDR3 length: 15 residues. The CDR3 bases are TGTGCCAGCAGCCGGTCCGGGACAGGGGGCAGTGGCTACACCTTC. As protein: CASSRSGTGGSGYTF. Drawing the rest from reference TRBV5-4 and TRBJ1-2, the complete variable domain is ETGVTQSPTHLIKTRGQQVTLRCSSQSGHNTVSWYQQALGQGPQFIFQYYREEENGRGNFPPRFSGLQFPNYSSELNVNALELDDSALYLCASSRSGTGGSGYTFGSGTRLTVV.

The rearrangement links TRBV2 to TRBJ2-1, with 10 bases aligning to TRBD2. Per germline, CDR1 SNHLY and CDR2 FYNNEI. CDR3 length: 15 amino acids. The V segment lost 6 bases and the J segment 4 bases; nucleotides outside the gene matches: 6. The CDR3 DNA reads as TGTGCCAGCAGCGAGGTTAGCGGGGGGTACAATGAGCAGTTCTTC. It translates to CASSEVSGGYNEQFF.

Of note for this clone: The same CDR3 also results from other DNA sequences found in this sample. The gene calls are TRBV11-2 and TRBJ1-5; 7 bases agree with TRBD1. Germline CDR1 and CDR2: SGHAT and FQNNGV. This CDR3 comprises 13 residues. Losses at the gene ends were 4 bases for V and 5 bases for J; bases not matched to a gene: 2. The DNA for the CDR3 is TGTGCCAGCAGCTCTCAGGGGGATCAGCCCCAGCATTTT. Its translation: CASSSQGDQPQHF.

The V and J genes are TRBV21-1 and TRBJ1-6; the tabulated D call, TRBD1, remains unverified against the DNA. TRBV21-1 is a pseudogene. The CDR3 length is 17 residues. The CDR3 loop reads CASSKRWTQGRNSPLHF. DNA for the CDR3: TGTGCCAGCAGCAAGAGGTGGACACAGGGCCGGAATTCACCCCTCCACTTT.

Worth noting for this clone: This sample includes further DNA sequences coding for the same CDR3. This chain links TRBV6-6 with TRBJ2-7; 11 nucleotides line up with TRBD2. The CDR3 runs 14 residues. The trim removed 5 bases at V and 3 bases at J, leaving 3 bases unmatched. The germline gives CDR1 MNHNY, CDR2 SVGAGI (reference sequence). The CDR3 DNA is TGTGCCAGCAGTCCCGGGACTAGCGGCTACGAGCAGTACTTC. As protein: CASSPGTSGYEQYF.

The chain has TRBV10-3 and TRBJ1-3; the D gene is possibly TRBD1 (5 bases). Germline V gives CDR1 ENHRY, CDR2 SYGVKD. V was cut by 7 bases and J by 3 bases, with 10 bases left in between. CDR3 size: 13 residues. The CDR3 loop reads CAITRGNGNTIYF. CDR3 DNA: TGTGCCATCACGCGGGGGAATGGAAACACCATATATTTT.

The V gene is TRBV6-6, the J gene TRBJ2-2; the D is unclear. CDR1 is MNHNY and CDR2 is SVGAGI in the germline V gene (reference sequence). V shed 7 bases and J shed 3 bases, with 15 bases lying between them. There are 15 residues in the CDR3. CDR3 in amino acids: CASILQTLDTGELFF. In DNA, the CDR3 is TGTGCCAGCATTCTTCAGACCCTGGACACCGGGGAGCTGTTTTTT.

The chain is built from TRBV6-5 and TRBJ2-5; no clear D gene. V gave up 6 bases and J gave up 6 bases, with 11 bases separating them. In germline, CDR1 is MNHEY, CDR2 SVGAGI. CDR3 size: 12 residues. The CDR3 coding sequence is TGTGCCAGCAGCTCCCCCAGAAAGACCCAGTACTTC. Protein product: CASSSPRKTQYF.

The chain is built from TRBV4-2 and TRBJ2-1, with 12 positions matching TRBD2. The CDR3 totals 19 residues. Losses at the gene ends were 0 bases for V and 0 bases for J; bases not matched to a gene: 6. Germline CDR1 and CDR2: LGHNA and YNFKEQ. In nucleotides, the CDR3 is TGTGCCAGCAGCCAAGATAGACTAGCGGGGGCCAACTCCTACAATGAGCAGTTCTTC. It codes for CASSQDRLAGANSYNEQFF.

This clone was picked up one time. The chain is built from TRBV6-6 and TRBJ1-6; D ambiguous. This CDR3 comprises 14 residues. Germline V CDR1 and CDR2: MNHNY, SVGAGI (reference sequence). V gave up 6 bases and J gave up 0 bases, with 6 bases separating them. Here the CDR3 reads CASRGSSYNSPLHF. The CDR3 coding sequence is TGTGCCAGCAGAGGGAGCTCCTATAATTCACCCCTCCACTTT.

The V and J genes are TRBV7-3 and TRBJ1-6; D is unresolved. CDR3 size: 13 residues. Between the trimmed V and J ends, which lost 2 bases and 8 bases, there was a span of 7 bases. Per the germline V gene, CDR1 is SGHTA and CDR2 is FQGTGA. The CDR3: CASSLFQDSPLHF. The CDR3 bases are TGTGCCAGCAGCTTATTCCAGGATTCACCCCTCCACTTT.

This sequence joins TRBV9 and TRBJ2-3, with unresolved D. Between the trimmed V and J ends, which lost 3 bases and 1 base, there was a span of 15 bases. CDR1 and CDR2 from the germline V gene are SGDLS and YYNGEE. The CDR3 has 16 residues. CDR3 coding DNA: TGTGCCAGCAGCGAGGGTAGGGAACTGGGCACAGATACGCAGTATTTT. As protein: CASSEGRELGTDTQYF.

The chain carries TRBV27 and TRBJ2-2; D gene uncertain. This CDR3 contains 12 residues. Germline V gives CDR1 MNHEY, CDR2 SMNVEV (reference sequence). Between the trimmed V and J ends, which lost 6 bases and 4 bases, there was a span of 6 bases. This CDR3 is CASRRITGELFF. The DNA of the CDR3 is TGTGCCAGCAGAAGGATCACCGGGGAGCTGTTTTTT.

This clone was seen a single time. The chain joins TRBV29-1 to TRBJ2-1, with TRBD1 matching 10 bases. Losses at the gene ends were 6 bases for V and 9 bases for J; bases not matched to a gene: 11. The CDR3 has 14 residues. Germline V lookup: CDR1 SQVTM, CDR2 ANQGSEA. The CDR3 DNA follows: TGCAGCGTACCGGGACAGGGGTGGAAGGGTGAGCAGTTCTTC. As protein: CSVPGQGWKGEQFF.

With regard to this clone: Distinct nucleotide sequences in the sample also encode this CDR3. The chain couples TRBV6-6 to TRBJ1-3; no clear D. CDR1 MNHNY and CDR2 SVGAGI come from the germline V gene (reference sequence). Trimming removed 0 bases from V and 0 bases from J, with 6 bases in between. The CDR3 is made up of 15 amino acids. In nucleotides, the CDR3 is TGTGCCAGCAGTTACTCGGGCTCCTCTGGAAACACCATATATTTT. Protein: CASSYSGSSGNTIYF.

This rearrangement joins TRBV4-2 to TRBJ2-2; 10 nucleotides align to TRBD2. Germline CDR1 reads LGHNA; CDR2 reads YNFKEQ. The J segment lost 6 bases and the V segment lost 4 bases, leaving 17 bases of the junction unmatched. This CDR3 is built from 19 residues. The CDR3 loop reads CASSRPSTLSGRAAGELFF. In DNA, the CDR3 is TGTGCCAGCAGCCGCCCGTCAACCCTAAGCGGGAGGGCCGCCGGGGAGCTGTTTTTT.

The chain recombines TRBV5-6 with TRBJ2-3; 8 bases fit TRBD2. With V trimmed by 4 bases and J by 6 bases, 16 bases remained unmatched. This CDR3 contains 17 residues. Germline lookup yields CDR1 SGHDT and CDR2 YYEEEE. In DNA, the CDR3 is TGTGCCAGCAGCAGGGGCCTGGCGGGGGGCCTGACCGATACGCAGTATTTT. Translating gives CASSRGLAGGLTDTQYF.

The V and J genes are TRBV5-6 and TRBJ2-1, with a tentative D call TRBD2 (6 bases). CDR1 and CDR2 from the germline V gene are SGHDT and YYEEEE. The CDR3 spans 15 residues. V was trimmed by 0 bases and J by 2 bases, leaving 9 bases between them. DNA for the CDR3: TGTGCCAGCAGCTTGGTGGGGGGAACCTACAATGAGCAGTTCTTC. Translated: CASSLVGGTYNEQFF.

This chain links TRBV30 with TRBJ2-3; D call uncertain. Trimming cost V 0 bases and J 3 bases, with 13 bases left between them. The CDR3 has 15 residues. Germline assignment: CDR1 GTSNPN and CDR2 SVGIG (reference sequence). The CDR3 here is CAWSVASLSTDTQYF. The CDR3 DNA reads TGTGCCTGGAGTGTGGCTTCATTAAGTACAGATACGCAGTATTTT.

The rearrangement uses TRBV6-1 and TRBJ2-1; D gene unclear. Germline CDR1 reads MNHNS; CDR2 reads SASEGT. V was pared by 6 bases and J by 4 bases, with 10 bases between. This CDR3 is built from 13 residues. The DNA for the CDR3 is TGTGCCAGCAGGCACAGAAAGTACAATGAGCAGTTCTTC. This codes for CASRHRKYNEQFF.